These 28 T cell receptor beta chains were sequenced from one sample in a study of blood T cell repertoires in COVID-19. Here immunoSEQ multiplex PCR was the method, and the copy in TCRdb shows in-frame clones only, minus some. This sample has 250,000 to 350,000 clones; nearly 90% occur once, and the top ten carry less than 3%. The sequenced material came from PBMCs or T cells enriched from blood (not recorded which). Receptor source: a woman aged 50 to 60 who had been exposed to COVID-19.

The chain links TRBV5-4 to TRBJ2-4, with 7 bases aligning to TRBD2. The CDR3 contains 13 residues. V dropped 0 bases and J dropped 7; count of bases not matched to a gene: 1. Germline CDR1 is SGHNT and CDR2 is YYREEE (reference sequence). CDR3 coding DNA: TGTGCCAGCAGCTTGGGGGAGGGGAACATTCAGTACTTC. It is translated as CASSLGEGNIQYF.

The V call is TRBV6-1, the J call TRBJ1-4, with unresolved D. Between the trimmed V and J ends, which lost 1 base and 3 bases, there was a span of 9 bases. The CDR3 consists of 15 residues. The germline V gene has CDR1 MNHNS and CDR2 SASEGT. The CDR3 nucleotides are TGTGCCAGCAGTGAAGTGGGCAGTCCTAATGAAAAACTGTTTTTT. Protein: CASSEVGSPNEKLFF.

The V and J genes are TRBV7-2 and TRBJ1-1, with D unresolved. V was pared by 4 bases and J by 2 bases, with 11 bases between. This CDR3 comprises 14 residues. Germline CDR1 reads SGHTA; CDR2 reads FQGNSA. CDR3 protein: CASSSWTGNTEAFF. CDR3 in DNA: TGTGCCAGCAGCTCTTGGACGGGAAACACTGAAGCTTTCTTT.

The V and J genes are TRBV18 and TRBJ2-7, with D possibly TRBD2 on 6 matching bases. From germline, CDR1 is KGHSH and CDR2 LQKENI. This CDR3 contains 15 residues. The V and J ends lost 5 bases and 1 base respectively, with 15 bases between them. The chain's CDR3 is CASSARDSMSYEQYF. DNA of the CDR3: TGTGCCAGCTCAGCCCGGGACTCGATGTCCTACGAGCAGTACTTC.

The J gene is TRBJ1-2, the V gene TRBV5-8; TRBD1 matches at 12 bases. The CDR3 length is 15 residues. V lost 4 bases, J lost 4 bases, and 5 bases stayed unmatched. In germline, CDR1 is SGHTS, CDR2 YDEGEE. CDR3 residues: CASSRDRGPLYGYTF. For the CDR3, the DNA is TGTGCCAGCAGCCGGGACAGGGGGCCTCTCTATGGCTACACCTTC.

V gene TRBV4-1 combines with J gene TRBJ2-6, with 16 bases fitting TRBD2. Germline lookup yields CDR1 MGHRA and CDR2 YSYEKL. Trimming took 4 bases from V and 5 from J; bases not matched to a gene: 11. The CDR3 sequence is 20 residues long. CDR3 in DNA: TGCGCCAGCAGCCTCCTCCCGGGACTAGCGGGGGGGCGATGGGCCAACGTCCTGACTTTC. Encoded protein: CASSLLPGLAGGRWANVLTF.

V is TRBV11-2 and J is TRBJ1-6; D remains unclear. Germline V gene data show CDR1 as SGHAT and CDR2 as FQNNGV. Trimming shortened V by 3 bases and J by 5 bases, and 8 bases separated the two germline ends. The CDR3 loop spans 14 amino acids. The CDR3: CASSFGRDNSPLHF. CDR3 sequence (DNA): TGTGCCAGCAGCTTTGGGCGGGATAATTCACCCCTCCACTTT.

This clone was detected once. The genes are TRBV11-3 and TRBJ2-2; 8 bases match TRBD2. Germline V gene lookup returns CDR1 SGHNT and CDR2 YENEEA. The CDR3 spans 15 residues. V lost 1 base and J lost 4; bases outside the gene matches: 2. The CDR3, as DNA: TGTGCCAGCAGCTTAGGAACTAGCGGCACCGGGGAGCTGTTTTTT. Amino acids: CASSLGTSGTGELFF.

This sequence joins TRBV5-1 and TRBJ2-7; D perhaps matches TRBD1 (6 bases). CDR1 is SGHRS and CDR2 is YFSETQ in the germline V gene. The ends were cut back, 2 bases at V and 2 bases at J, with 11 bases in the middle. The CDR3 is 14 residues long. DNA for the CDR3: TGCGCCAGCAGCTTCTTGGGGGCAGCCTACGAGCAGTACTTC. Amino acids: CASSFLGAAYEQYF. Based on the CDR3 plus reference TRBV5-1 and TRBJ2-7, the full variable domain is KAGVTQTPRYLIKTRGQQVTLSCSPISGHRSVSWYQQTPGQGLQFLFEYFSETQRNKGNFPGRFSGRQFSNSRSEMNVSTLELGDSALYLCASSFLGAAYEQYFGPGTRLTVT.

CDR3 DNA: TGTGCCAGCAGTTTATTGCACACAGGAAACACCATATATTTT. It is translated as CASSLLHTGNTIYF. V usage is TRBV28 and J usage is TRBJ1-3; D gene ambiguous. Trimming stripped 1 base from V and 4 bases from J, with 8 bases between. Germline CDR1 and CDR2: MDHEN and SYDVKM. The CDR3 length is 14 residues.

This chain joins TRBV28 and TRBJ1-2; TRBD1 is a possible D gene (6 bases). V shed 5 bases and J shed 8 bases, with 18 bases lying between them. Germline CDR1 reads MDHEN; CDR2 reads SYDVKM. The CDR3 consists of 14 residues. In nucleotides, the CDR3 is TGTGCCAGCAGTCCAGGGGCGGGGGCTAGAGGCTACACCTTC. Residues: CASSPGAGARGYTF.

DNA for the CDR3: TGTGCCAGCAGCTTAACAGGAGCAAGCAATCAGCCCCAGCATTTT. The encoded protein is CASSLTGASNQPQHF. The chain joins TRBV11-2 to TRBJ1-5, with D possibly TRBD1 on 5 matching bases. The CDR3 is 15 residues long. Germline assignment: CDR1 SGHAT and CDR2 FQNNGV. With 2 bases removed from V and 1 base from J, the gap between germline ends came to 9 bases.

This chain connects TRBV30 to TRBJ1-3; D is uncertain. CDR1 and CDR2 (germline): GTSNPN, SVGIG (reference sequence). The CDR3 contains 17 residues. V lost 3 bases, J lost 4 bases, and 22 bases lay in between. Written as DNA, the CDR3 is TGTGCCTGGAGGGGGTGGAGCGGTACCGCGGGAGGAAACACCATATATTTT. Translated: CAWRGWSGTAGGNTIYF. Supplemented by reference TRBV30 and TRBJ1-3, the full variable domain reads SQTIHQWPATLVQPVGSPLSLECTVEGTSNPNLYWYRQAAGRGLQLLFYSVGIGQISSEVPQNLSASRPQDRQFILSSKKLLLSDSGFYLCAWRGWSGTAGGNTIYFGEGSWLTVV.

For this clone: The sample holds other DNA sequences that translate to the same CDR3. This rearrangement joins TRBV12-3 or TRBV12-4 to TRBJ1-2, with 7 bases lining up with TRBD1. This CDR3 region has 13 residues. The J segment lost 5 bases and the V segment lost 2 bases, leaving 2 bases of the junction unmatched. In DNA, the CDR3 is TGTGCCAGCAGTTTAACACAGGGGTATGGCTACACCTTC. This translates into CASSLTQGYGYTF.

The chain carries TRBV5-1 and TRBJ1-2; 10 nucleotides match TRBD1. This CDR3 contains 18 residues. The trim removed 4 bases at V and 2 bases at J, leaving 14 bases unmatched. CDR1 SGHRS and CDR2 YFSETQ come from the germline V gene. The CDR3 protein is CASSQPPIPGQGNYGYTF. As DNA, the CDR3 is TGCGCCAGCAGCCAACCACCAATACCGGGACAGGGGAACTATGGCTACACCTTC.

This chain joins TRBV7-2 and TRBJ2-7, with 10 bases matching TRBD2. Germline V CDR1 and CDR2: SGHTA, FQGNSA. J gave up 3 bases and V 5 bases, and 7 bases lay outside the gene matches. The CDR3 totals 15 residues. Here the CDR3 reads CASSIELAGHYEQYF. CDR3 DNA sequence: TGTGCCAGCAGCATCGAACTAGCGGGGCACTACGAGCAGTACTTC.

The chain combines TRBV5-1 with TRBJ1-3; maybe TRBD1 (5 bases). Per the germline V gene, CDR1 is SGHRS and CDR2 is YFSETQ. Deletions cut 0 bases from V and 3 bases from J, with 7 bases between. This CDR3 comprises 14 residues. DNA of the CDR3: TGCGCCAGCAGCTTGGCAGGGAATGGAAACACCATATATTTT. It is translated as CASSLAGNGNTIYF.

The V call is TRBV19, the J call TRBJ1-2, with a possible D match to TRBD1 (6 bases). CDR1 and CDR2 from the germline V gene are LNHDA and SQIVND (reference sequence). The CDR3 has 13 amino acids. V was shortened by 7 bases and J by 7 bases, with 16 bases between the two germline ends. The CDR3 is CASTGVRRSGYTF. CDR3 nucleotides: TGTGCCAGTACAGGGGTTAGGCGGAGTGGCTACACCTTC. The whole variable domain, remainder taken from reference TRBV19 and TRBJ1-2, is DGGITQSPKYLFRKEGQNVTLSCEQNLNHDAMYWYRQDPGQGLRLIYYSQIVNDFQKGDIAEGYSVSREKKESFPLTVTSAQKNPTAFYLCASTGVRRSGYTFGSGTRLTVV.

For the CDR3, the DNA is TGTGCCAGCAACCTACTGACAGGGTCGGGTTCACCCCTCCACTTT. It encodes CASNLLTGSGSPLHF. The chain carries TRBV2 and TRBJ1-6; 7 bases agree with TRBD1. The CDR3 extends over 15 amino acids. Germline V gene data show CDR1 as SNHLY and CDR2 as FYNNEI. Losses at the gene ends were 7 bases for V and 9 bases for J; bases not matched to a gene: 12.

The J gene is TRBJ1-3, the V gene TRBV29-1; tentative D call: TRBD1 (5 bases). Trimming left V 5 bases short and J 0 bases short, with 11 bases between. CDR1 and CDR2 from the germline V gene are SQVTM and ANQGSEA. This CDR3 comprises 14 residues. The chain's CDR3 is CSVTTGSSGNTIYF. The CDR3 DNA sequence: TGCAGCGTTACAACAGGATCCTCTGGAAACACCATATATTTT.

CDR3 in amino acids: CASSRGSLSYNSPLHF. CDR3 nucleotide sequence: TGTGCCAGCAGCCGCGGGTCTCTTTCTTATAATTCACCCCTCCACTTT. The J gene is TRBJ1-6, the V gene TRBV3-1 (or the pseudogene TRBV3-2); no reliable D call. V was clipped by 4 bases and J by 4 bases, with 14 bases between them. Germline CDR1 LGHDT, CDR2 YNNKEL (reference sequence). CDR3 length: 16 amino acids.

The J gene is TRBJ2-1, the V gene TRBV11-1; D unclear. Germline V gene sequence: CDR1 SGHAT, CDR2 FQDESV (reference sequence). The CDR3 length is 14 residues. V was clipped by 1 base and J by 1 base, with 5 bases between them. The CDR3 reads CASSLGESYNEQFF. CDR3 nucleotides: TGTGCCAGCAGCTTAGGTGAGTCCTACAATGAGCAGTTCTTC.

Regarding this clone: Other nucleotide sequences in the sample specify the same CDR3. CDR3 nucleotides: TGTGCCAGTAGTACCACAGGGTCTGCCGGGGAGCTGTTTTTT. It translates to CASSTTGSAGELFF. The chain links TRBV19 to TRBJ2-2; D perhaps matches TRBD1 (6 bases). The CDR3 has 14 amino acids. The germline V and J ends were trimmed by 4 bases and 6 bases, with 12 bases remaining between them. The germline CDR1 and CDR2 sequences are LNHDA and SQIVND (reference sequence). Complete variable domain (other parts from reference TRBV19 and TRBJ2-2): DGGITQSPKYLFRKEGQNVTLSCEQNLNHDAMYWYRQDPGQGLRLIYYSQIVNDFQKGDIAEGYSVSREKKESFPLTVTSAQKNPTAFYLCASSTTGSAGELFFGEGSRLTVL.

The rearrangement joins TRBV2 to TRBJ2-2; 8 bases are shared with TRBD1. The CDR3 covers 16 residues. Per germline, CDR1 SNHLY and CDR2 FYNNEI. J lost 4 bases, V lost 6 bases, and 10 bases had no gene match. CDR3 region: CASSTRTGRFTGELFF. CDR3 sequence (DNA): TGTGCCAGCAGCACCCGGACAGGGCGGTTCACCGGGGAGCTGTTTTTT.

CDR3 sequence reads: CAWSLAGAIQYEQYF. For the CDR3, the DNA is TGTGCCTGGAGTCTAGCGGGGGCCATACAGTACGAGCAGTACTTC. The chain combines TRBV30 with TRBJ2-7; 10 bases are shared with TRBD2. The J segment lost 4 bases and the V segment lost 2 bases, leaving 8 bases of the junction unmatched. The germline V gene has CDR1 GTSNPN and CDR2 SVGIG (reference sequence). This CDR3 contains 15 residues. Variable domain in full (rest from reference TRBV30 and TRBJ2-7): SQTIHQWPATLVQPVGSPLSLECTVEGTSNPNLYWYRQAAGRGLQLLFYSVGIGQISSEVPQNLSASRPQDRQFILSSKKLLLSDSGFYLCAWSLAGAIQYEQYFGPGTRLTVT.

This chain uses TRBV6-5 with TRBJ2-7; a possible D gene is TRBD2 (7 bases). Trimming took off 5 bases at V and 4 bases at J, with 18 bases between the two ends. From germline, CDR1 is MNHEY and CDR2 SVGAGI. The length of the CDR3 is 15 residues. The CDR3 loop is CASSRERGGPYEQYF. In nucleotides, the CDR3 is TGTGCCAGCAGTCGAGAAAGGGGGGGACCTTACGAGCAGTACTTC.

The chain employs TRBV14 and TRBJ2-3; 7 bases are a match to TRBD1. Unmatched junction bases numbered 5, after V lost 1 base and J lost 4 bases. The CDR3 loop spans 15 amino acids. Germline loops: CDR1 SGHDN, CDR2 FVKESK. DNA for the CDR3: TGTGCCAGCAGCCAAGGTGCAGGGGGAGCAGATACGCAGTATTTT. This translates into CASSQGAGGADTQYF.

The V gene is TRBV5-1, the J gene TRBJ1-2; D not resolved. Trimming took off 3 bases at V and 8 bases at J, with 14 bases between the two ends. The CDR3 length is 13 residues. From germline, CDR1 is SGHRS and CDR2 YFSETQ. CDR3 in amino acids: CASSWFSTQGYTF. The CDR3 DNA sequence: TGCGCCAGCAGCTGGTTCTCGACTCAGGGCTACACCTTC.